This TCR beta chain was sequenced in a study of T cell repertoires in cytomegalovirus infection. For the study at large: The authors used CMV epitopes that were HLA-C-restricted (recently identified) and HLA-B-restricted (well studied).

V shed 5 bases and J shed 2 bases, with 19 bases lying between them. The CDR3 consists of 16 residues. Germline CDR1 and CDR2: SGHAT and FQNNGV. Study results and caveats: Totalled public TCR beta family frequency picked out people who carried CMV plus the relevant HLA.

TCRdb analysed the reads with MiXCR anew, one entry per CDR3 protein. Of 40,000 to 55,000 distinct CDR3 sequences listed, about 18% were seen once; the top ten hold less than 30%. As concerns this clonotype: The antigen is not known.

This chain links TRBV11-2 with TRBJ2-7, with D possibly being TRBD2 (5 bases). Sequences were derived from CD8+ T cells from cultured PBMCs, sampled from culture after CMV antigen stimulation. The clonotype comes from a human donor in good health (CMV status not recorded). Some clones in this sample may be carry-over from other donors' samples. CDR3 protein: CASSARGLGSTYEQYF. The CDR3 region has the DNA TGTGCCAGCAGCGCCCGGGGTTTAGGAAGCACCTACGAGCAGTACTTC.